This TCR beta chain was documented in a study of T cell changes during pregnancy in multiple sclerosis. Data came from immunoSEQ multiplex PCR; TCRdb stores just in-frame clones and leaves some out. Of about 22,000 clones in the sample, approximately 90% are singletons; the top ten hold roughly 0.68%. Germline V gene lookup returns CDR1 SEHNR and CDR2 FQNEAQ (reference sequence). The CDR3 covers 17 residues. V was clipped by 5 bases and J by 5 bases; unmatched bases: 10. This TCR was recovered from a female donor in good health, enrolled as a control in a pregnancy study. Specimen: CD4+ T cells from peripheral blood mononuclear cells, collected after pregnancy. This chain links TRBV7-9 with TRBJ2-3; 13 bases are a match to TRBD2. The CDR3 DNA sequence: TGTGCCAGCAGCCTACAACCGGGACTAGCGGGACTAGATACGCAGTATTTT. Translated: CASSLQPGLAGLDTQYF.